Below are 27 T cell receptor beta chains sequenced from a single sample in a study of T cell repertoires in cytomegalovirus infection. Each CDR3 protein gets one entry after TCRdb re-called the reads with MiXCR. The sample includes approximately 100,000 distinct CDR3 sequences, 20% to 30% of them seen just once. What was sequenced was CD8+ T cells from PBMCs. These receptor sequences come from a human donor in good health (CMV status not recorded). Some clones in this sample may be carry-over from other donors' samples.

In its sample, this clonotype was seen a few times. The chain is built from TRBV4-1 and TRBJ2-7, with D perhaps given as TRBD1 or TRBD2 (5 bases each). This CDR3 region has 14 residues. The V gene's germline CDR1 is MGHRA and CDR2 YSYEKL. Between the trimmed V and J ends, which lost 4 bases and 1 base, there was a span of 11 bases. The CDR3, as DNA: TGCGCCAGCAGCCCCCGGGACGGTTCCTACGAGCAGTACTTC. It translates to CASSPRDGSYEQYF.

The rearrangement joins TRBV4-1 to TRBJ2-1; D uncertain. Germline CDR1 MGHRA, CDR2 YSYEKL. With 0 bases removed from V and 6 bases from J, the gap between germline ends came to 3 bases. The CDR3 runs to 12 residues. The CDR3 region is CASSQESNEQFF. The CDR3 region has the DNA TGCGCCAGCAGCCAAGAGAGCAATGAGCAGTTCTTC.

This rearrangement joins TRBV27 to TRBJ1-1; D gene unclear. Trimming removed 7 bases at V and 11 bases at J, with 20 bases between. CDR1 MNHEY and CDR2 SMNVEV come from the germline V gene (reference sequence). CDR3 length equals 13 residues. The CDR3 region is CASISYGREEAFF. The CDR3 coding sequence is TGTGCCAGCATTAGCTACGGGAGGGAGGAGGCTTTCTTT.

This clonotype was seen ten or more times. The V gene is TRBV7-9, the J gene TRBJ1-3; 7 bases line up with TRBD1. V was clipped by 4 bases and J by 1 base; unmatched bases: 7. There are 16 residues in the CDR3. Germline-derived CDR1 and CDR2 are SEHNR and FQNEAQ (reference sequence). The CDR3 bases are TGTGCCAGCAGCTCCAACACAGGGGCATCTGGAAACACCATATATTTT. Protein: CASSSNTGASGNTIYF. Full variable domain (remainder filled in from reference TRBV7-9 and TRBJ1-3): DTGVSQNPRHKITKRGQNVTFRCDPISEHNRLYWYRQTLGQGPEFLTYFQNEAQLEKSRLLSDRFSAERPKGSFSTLEIQRTEQGDSAMYLCASSSNTGASGNTIYFGEGSWLTVV.

The rearrangement links TRBV4-2 to TRBJ2-1; 8 positions match TRBD1. The CDR3 loop spans 17 amino acids. V was pared by 4 bases and J by 1 base, with 9 bases of the junction left unmatched. CDR1 is LGHNA, CDR2 YNFKEQ, per germline. The CDR3 region has the DNA TGTGCCAGCAGCCTGGGACAGGAGGGTAGGTCCTACAATGAGCAGTTCTTC. Protein sequence: CASSLGQEGRSYNEQFF.

CDR3 sequence: CSVESGDGQPQHF. CDR3 in DNA: TGCAGCGTTGAATCCGGGGATGGGCAGCCCCAGCATTTT. The rearrangement joins TRBV29-1 to TRBJ1-5; no reliable D call. The CDR3 sequence is 13 residues long. Germline-derived CDR1 and CDR2 are SQVTM and ANQGSEA. V lost 2 bases and J lost 7, with 12 bases in between. Filled out from reference TRBV29-1 and TRBJ1-5, the complete variable domain reads SAVISQKPSRDICQRGTSLTIQCQVDSQVTMMFWYRQQPGQSLTLIATANQGSEATYESGFVIDKFPISRPNLTFSTLTVSNMSPEDSSIYLCSVESGDGQPQHFGDGTRLSIL.

This clonotype was seen at least ten times. V gene TRBV7-8 combines with J gene TRBJ2-7, with D possibly being TRBD2 (5 bases). The V end was cut by 1 base, the J end by 4 bases, with 11 bases between. This CDR3 spans 14 amino acids. The germline V gene encodes CDR1 SGHVS and CDR2 FQNEAQ. CDR3 nucleotide sequence: TGTGCCAGCAGCTTAGAGTACCCGGGATACGAGCAGTACTTC. Protein: CASSLEYPGYEQYF.

This chain connects TRBV7-4 to TRBJ2-7; D may be TRBD2 (6 bases). Germline V gene data show CDR1 as SGHVT and CDR2 as SQSDAQ. CDR3 length equals 15 residues. V shed 4 bases and J shed 3 bases, with 16 bases lying between them. In DNA form, the CDR3 reads TGTGCCAGCAGCTCCCCACCCTCGGGGGTCTACGAGCAGTACTTC. It specifies CASSSPPSGVYEQYF.

This clonotype was counted only a few times. The V gene is TRBV18, the J gene TRBJ2-7; 9 nucleotides align to TRBD1. V shed 5 bases and J 3 bases; nucleotides not matched to a gene: 11. Per germline, CDR1 KGHSH and CDR2 LQKENI. CDR3 length equals 16 residues. The CDR3 loop reads CASSYGTGGVSYEQYF. CDR3 DNA: TGTGCCAGCTCATACGGCACAGGGGGCGTTAGCTACGAGCAGTACTTC.

In this sample, this clonotype turned up many times. The chain employs TRBV7-2 and TRBJ1-6; 7 nucleotides match TRBD1. V trimming: 5 bases; J trimming: 10 bases; junction bases outside the gene matches: 8. The CDR3 is made up of 14 amino acids. Germline V gives CDR1 SGHTA, CDR2 FQGNSA. CDR3 DNA sequence: TGTGCCAGCAGCCCCGGGACAGCTAACTCACCCCTCCACTTT. Protein sequence: CASSPGTANSPLHF.

The chain employs TRBV28 and TRBJ2-5, with D possibly matching TRBD2 (5 bases). Germline V gives CDR1 MDHEN, CDR2 SYDVKM. The CDR3 has 13 amino acids. V was clipped by 5 bases and J by 4 bases, with 11 bases between them. The CDR3 sequence is CASSLGIVETQYF. Written as DNA, the CDR3 is TGTGCCAGCAGTCTCGGGATTGTAGAGACCCAGTACTTC.

With regard to this clonotype: A junction boundary mismatches the germline segment, possibly from a read error. The chain uses TRBV5-6 and TRBJ1-6; D is ambiguous. CDR3 length equals 12 residues. Per the germline V gene, CDR1 is SGHDT and CDR2 is YYEEEE. The chain's CDR3 is CASSFANSALHF. In nucleotides, the CDR3 is TGTGCCAGCAGTTTTGCTAATTCAGCCCTCCACTTT.

The table lists this clonotype with a few counts. This chain joins TRBV15 and TRBJ2-5; D possibly matches TRBD1 or TRBD2 (5 bases each). Germline CDR1 reads LNHNV; CDR2 reads YYDKDF (reference sequence). V dropped 0 bases and J dropped 6 bases, with 17 bases sitting between them. This CDR3 has 16 amino acids. The CDR3 loop reads CATSREGEAAIQTQYF. CDR3 DNA: TGTGCCACCAGCAGAGAGGGGGAAGCAGCCATCCAGACCCAGTACTTC.

The CDR3, as DNA: TGTGCCAGCAGTGAAGCGGCAGGGGCGGATGGCTACACCTTC. Protein product: CASSEAAGADGYTF. The V and J genes are TRBV2 and TRBJ1-2; D is perhaps TRBD1 (6 bases). Germline CDR1 reads SNHLY; CDR2 reads FYNNEI. V gave up 0 bases and J gave up 6 bases, with 11 bases separating them. The CDR3 is made up of 14 amino acids.

There are a few counts of this clonotype. The gene calls are TRBV6-2 or TRBV6-3 and TRBJ2-7, with unresolved D. The CDR3 sequence is 16 residues long. With 2 bases removed from V and 3 bases from J, the gap between germline ends came to 17 bases. Looked up from germline, CDR1 is MNHEY and CDR2 is SVGEGT. CDR3 sequence reads: CASSYIPGRNYYEQYF. The CDR3 region has the DNA TGTGCCAGCAGTTACATCCCGGGCAGGAACTACTACGAGCAGTACTTC.

This clonotype has a count of ten or more. The V and J genes are TRBV11-1 and TRBJ2-5; D call uncertain. Germline V lookup: CDR1 SGHAT, CDR2 FQDESV (reference sequence). The CDR3 is made up of 15 amino acids. Trimming shortened V by 6 bases and J by 2 bases, and 16 bases separated the two germline ends. The CDR3 bases are TGTGCCAGCAGTGGATGGACGGAGAGGCAAGAGACCCAGTACTTC. This sequence encodes CASSGWTERQETQYF. The variable domain in full, with the rest retrieved from reference TRBV11-1 and TRBJ2-5, is EAEVAQSPRYKITEKSQAVAFWCDPISGHATLYWYRQILGQGPELLVQFQDESVVDDSQLPKDRFSAERLKGVDSTLKIQPAELGDSAMYLCASSGWTERQETQYFGPGTRLLVL.

This clonotype was observed many times. V and J are TRBV7-2 and TRBJ2-2; D not certain. Trimming removed 6 bases at V and 7 bases at J, with 9 bases between. The CDR3 spans 12 residues. Germline V lookup: CDR1 SGHTA, CDR2 FQGNSA. The CDR3 region has the DNA TGTGCCAGCAGTCTAGGGATCGGGGAGCTGTTTTTT. Protein product: CASSLGIGELFF. The variable domain in full, with the rest retrieved from reference TRBV7-2 and TRBJ2-2, is GAGVSQSPSNKVTEKGKDVELRCDPISGHTALYWYRQSLGQGLEFLIYFQGNSAPDKSGLPSDRFSAERTGGSVSTLTIQRTQQEDSAVYLCASSLGIGELFFGEGSRLTVL.

This clonotype was counted ten times or more. This sequence joins TRBV25-1 and TRBJ2-7; no clear D gene. The CDR3 totals 11 residues. The V end was cut by 4 bases, the J end by 2 bases, with 3 bases between. The germline gives CDR1 MGHDK, CDR2 SYGVNS. In DNA, the CDR3 is TGTGCCAGCAGTGTAACCTACGAGCAGTACTTC. Protein: CASSVTYEQYF.

This clonotype was counted at least ten times. The chain has TRBV7-9 and TRBJ2-7; 8 bases map to TRBD1. This CDR3 has 17 amino acids. V was pared by 4 bases and J by 3 bases, with 14 bases of the junction left unmatched. Germline assignment: CDR1 SEHNR and CDR2 FQNEAQ (reference sequence). The CDR3 spells CASSSGGAAGGIYEQYF. The CDR3 nucleotides are TGTGCCAGCAGCTCCGGAGGAGCAGCAGGGGGCATCTACGAGCAGTACTTC.

This sequence joins TRBV28 and TRBJ2-5; TRBD2 might be the D (5 bases). V dropped 4 bases and J dropped 3 bases, with 9 bases sitting between them. Germline lookup yields CDR1 MDHEN and CDR2 SYDVKM. The CDR3 sequence is 13 residues long. CDR3 sequence (DNA): TGTGCCAGCAGTTCCTTCGGGAAAGAGACCCAGTACTTC. Translated, it gives CASSSFGKETQYF.

This clonotype was recorded a few times. The gene calls are TRBV2 and TRBJ2-4, with TRBD1 identical over 9 bases. Germline lookup yields CDR1 SNHLY and CDR2 FYNNEI. This CDR3 region has 17 residues. V dropped 5 bases and J dropped 5; count of bases not matched to a gene: 13. CDR3 region: CASSLAGTGNRENIQYF. The DNA of the CDR3 is TGTGCCAGCAGTTTAGCCGGGACAGGGAATCGCGAAAACATTCAGTACTTC.

This sequence joins TRBV28 and TRBJ1-1; D uncertain. The CDR3 has 16 residues. Trimming shortened V by 8 bases and J by 1 base, and 20 bases separated the two germline ends. Germline V gives CDR1 MDHEN, CDR2 SYDVKM. The CDR3 DNA sequence: TGTGCCAGCTTCGAAAGGGCCGGACTTCGGAACACTGAAGCTTTCTTT. Residues: CASFERAGLRNTEAFF.

This clonotype was detected many times. V and J are TRBV9 and TRBJ2-1, with D possibly matching TRBD2 (5 bases). With 0 bases removed from V and 4 bases from J, the gap between germline ends came to 8 bases. Germline V gene sequence: CDR1 SGDLS, CDR2 YYNGEE. This CDR3 comprises 14 residues. CDR3 bases: TGTGCCAGCAGCGTAGAAGCGGCTTACAATGAGCAGTTCTTC. Translated: CASSVEAAYNEQFF.

Comments on this clonotype: One base away lies a much larger clone, so this may be a sequencing read error. This chain connects TRBV4-2 to TRBJ1-1, with D hard to call. The CDR3 extends over 16 amino acids. CDR1 and CDR2 from the germline V gene are LGHNA and YNFKEQ. This chain's CDR3 is CARSQDNGGMNTEAFF. CDR3 coding DNA: TGTGCCAGGAGCCAAGACAATGGCGGAATGAACACTGAAGCTTTCTTT.

The rearrangement uses TRBV11-3 and TRBJ2-5; D gene unclear. V lost 3 bases to trimming and J lost 3 bases, with 8 bases between them. This CDR3 comprises 13 residues. Germline values: CDR1 SGHNT, CDR2 YENEEA. CDR3 residues: CASSLRPEETQYF. CDR3 bases: TGTGCCAGCAGCTTGAGGCCCGAAGAGACCCAGTACTTC.

This clonotype was counted ten times or more. V usage is TRBV10-3 and J usage is TRBJ1-5; no clear D. Trimming removed 3 bases at V and 0 bases at J, with 12 bases between. CDR3 length equals 16 residues. Germline lookup yields CDR1 ENHRY and CDR2 SYGVKD. The CDR3 loop is CAISDIGSSSNQPQHF. CDR3 DNA: TGTGCCATCAGTGACATAGGTAGTTCTAGCAATCAGCCCCAGCATTTT.

This clonotype was recorded many times. The chain carries TRBV6-5 and TRBJ1-1; maybe TRBD1 (5 bases). The CDR3 extends over 15 amino acids. Germline V gene data show CDR1 as MNHEY and CDR2 as SVGAGI. Trimming took off 7 bases at V and 5 bases at J, with 20 bases between the two ends. DNA for the CDR3: TGTGCCAGCACCCTTAGAGGGGCAGCTCTGACTGAAGCTTTCTTT. Translating it yields CASTLRGAALTEAFF.